A single sample is the source of the 8 T cell receptor beta chains below, sequenced in a study of blood T cell repertoires in COVID-19. Assay used: immunoSEQ multiplex PCR; TCRdb lists only in-frame clones, some missing. Of about 68,000 clones listed, 80% to 90% are singletons. The sequencing input was peripheral blood. The receptors come from a man aged 25-45 years with acute or convalescent COVID-19.

This chain links TRBV5-1 with TRBJ2-2, with TRBD2 matching over 10 bases. There are 18 residues in the CDR3. Germline CDR1 reads SGHRS; CDR2 reads YFSETQ. V gave up 4 bases and J gave up 5 bases; unmatched junction bases: 14. The CDR3: CASSPTPSGSPGTGELFF. For the CDR3, the DNA is TGCGCCAGCAGCCCTACTCCTAGCGGGAGCCCCGGGACCGGGGAGCTGTTTTTT. Full variable domain (rest looked up from reference TRBV5-1 and TRBJ2-2): KAGVTQTPRYLIKTRGQQVTLSCSPISGHRSVSWYQQTPGQGLQFLFEYFSETQRNKGNFPGRFSGRQFSNSRSEMNVSTLELGDSALYLCASSPTPSGSPGTGELFFGEGSRLTVL.

The chain couples TRBV25-1 to TRBJ2-5; possible D gene TRBD1, 6 bases. This CDR3 is 15 amino acids long. Per germline, CDR1 MGHDK and CDR2 SYGVNS. Trimming removed 4 bases from V and 6 bases from J, with 18 bases in between. The CDR3 region has the DNA TGTGCCAGCAGTGGAGGGACATCCGGGATGAAGACCCAGTACTTC. This codes for CASSGGTSGMKTQYF.

This chain links TRBV2 with TRBJ2-2; 13 bases agree with TRBD2. The CDR3 runs 15 residues. Germline CDR1 is SNHLY and CDR2 is FYNNEI. With V trimmed by 4 bases and J by 4 bases, 0 bases remained unmatched. The CDR3 region is CASSGTSGSTGELFF. CDR3 coding DNA: TGTGCCAGCAGTGGGACTAGCGGGAGCACCGGGGAGCTGTTTTTT.

V gene TRBV18 combines with J gene TRBJ2-7, with D maybe TRBD1 (6 bases). This CDR3 is built from 13 residues. Germline V gene lookup returns CDR1 KGHSH and CDR2 LQKENI. Trimming shortened V by 2 bases and J by 6 bases, and 11 bases separated the two germline ends. The CDR3 sequence is CASSPNRVFEQYF. CDR3 nucleotides: TGTGCCAGCTCACCAAACAGGGTCTTCGAGCAGTACTTC.

The rearrangement joins TRBV12-3 or TRBV12-4 to TRBJ2-1, with a tentative D call TRBD2 (5 bases). The CDR3 runs 12 residues. Trimming stripped 6 bases from V and 5 bases from J, with 8 bases between. The DNA of the CDR3 is TGTGCCAGCAGGGGAGTGGACAATGAGCAGTTCTTC. This gives the protein CASRGVDNEQFF.

This rearrangement joins TRBV29-1 to TRBJ2-1, with 13 bases that match TRBD2. The CDR3 contains 15 residues. Germline loops: CDR1 SQVTM, CDR2 ANQGSEA. Trimming removed 4 bases from V and 7 bases from J; junction bases left unmatched: 7. In DNA form, the CDR3 reads TGCAGCGTTGTGGGGACTAGCGGGATTTGGAATGAGCAGTTCTTC. Its protein is CSVVGTSGIWNEQFF.

J is TRBJ1-2 and V is TRBV5-1; D is ambiguous. Trimming cost V 4 bases and J 4 bases, with 17 bases left between them. This CDR3 spans 15 amino acids. Germline assignment: CDR1 SGHRS and CDR2 YFSETQ. The CDR3 DNA reads TGCGCCAGCAGCCCATCTTCTCTACAGAGCTATGGCTACACCTTC. Translation: CASSPSSLQSYGYTF.

The chain couples TRBV2 to TRBJ2-1; no clear D. The CDR3 has 15 amino acids. V shed 3 bases and J shed 4 bases, with 13 bases lying between them. Germline V gene lookup returns CDR1 SNHLY and CDR2 FYNNEI. For the CDR3, the DNA is TGTGCCAGCAGTGATTATGAGACACCTTACAATGAGCAGTTCTTC. Amino acid sequence: CASSDYETPYNEQFF. The entire variable domain, with the rest obtained from reference TRBV2 and TRBJ2-1, is as follows: EPEVTQTPSHQVTQMGQEVILRCVPISNHLYFYWYRQILGQKVEFLVSFYNNEISEKSEIFDDQFSVERPDGSNFTLKIRSTKLEDSAMYFCASSDYETPYNEQFFGPGTRLTVL.